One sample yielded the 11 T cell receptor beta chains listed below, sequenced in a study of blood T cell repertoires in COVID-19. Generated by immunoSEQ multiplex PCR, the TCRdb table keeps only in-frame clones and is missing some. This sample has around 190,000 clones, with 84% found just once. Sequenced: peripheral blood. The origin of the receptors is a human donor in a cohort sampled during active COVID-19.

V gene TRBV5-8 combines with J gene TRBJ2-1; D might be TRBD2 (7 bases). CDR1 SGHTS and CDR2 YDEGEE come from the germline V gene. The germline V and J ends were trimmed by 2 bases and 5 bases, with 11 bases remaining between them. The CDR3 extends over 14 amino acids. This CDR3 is CASSFGGQNNEQFF. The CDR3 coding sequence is TGTGCCAGCAGCTTCGGGGGGCAGAACAATGAGCAGTTCTTC.

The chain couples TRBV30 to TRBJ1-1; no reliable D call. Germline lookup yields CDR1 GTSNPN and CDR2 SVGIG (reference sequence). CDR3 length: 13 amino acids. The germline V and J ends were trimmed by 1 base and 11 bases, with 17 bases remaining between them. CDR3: CAWSGPPGGRAFF. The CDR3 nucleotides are TGTGCCTGGAGTGGCCCCCCGGGAGGGCGCGCTTTCTTT.

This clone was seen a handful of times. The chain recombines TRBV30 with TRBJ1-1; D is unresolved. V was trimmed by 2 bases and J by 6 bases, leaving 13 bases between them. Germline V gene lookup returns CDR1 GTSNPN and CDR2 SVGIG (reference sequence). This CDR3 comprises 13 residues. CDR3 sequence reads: CAWSSGPGAEAFF. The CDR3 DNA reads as TGTGCCTGGAGTTCAGGCCCTGGTGCTGAAGCTTTCTTT.

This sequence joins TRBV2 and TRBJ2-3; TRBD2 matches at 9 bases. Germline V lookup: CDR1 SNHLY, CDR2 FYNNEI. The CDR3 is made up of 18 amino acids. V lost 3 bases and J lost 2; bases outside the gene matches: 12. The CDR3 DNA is TGTGCCAGCAGTGACCCAGCGGGGGGACAAACCCCCACAGATACGCAGTATTTT. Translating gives CASSDPAGGQTPTDTQYF.

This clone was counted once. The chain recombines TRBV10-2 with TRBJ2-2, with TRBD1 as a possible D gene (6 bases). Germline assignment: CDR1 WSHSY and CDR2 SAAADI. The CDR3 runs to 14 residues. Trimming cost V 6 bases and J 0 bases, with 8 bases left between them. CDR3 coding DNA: TGCGCCAGCAGGGACAGCTCGAACACCGGGGAGCTGTTTTTT. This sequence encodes CASRDSSNTGELFF.

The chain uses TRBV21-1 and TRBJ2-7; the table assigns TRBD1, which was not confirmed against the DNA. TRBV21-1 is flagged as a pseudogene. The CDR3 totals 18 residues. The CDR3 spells CASSKAFGTGRSSYEQYF. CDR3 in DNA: TGTGCCAGCAGCAAAGCGTTCGGGACAGGAAGAAGCTCCTACGAGCAGTACTTC.

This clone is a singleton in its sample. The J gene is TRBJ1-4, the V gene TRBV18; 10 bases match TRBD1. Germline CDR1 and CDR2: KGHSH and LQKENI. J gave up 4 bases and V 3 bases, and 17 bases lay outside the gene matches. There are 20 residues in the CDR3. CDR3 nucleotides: TGTGCCAGCTCACCCCCCCCCTCTTGGACAGGGGGGTCGAGTAATGAAAAACTGTTTTTT. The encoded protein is CASSPPPSWTGGSSNEKLFF.

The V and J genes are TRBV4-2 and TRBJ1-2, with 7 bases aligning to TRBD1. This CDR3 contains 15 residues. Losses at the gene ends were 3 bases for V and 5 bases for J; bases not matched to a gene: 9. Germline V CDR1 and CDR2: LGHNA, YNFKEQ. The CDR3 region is CASSHQGQEGYGYTF. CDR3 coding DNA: TGTGCCAGCAGCCACCAAGGACAGGAAGGATATGGCTACACCTTC.

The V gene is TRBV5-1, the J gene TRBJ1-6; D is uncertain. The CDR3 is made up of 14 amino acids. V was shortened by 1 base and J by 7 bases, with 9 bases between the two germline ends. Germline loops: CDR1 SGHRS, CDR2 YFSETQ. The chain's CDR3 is CASSLYSSNSPLHF. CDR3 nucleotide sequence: TGCGCCAGCAGCTTGTACAGTTCAAATTCACCCCTCCACTTT.

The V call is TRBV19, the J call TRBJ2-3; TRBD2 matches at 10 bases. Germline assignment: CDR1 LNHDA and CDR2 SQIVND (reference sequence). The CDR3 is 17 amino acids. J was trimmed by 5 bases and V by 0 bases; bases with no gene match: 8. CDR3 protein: CASSIDESGGAGDTQYF. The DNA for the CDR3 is TGTGCCAGTAGTATAGACGAAAGCGGGGGGGCCGGAGATACGCAGTATTTT.

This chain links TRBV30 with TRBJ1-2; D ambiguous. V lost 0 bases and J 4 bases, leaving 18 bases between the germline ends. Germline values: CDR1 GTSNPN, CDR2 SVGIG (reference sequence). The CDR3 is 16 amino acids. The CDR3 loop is CAWSVGSGLLFYGYTF. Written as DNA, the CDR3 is TGTGCCTGGAGTGTGGGGAGCGGCCTTCTATTCTATGGCTACACCTTC.